Presented here are 13 T cell receptor beta chains from one specimen sequenced in a study of cytomegalovirus exposure and HLA in healthy donors. With 60 Vbeta and 13 Jbeta primers, the PCR was carried out. Profiled with immunoSEQ multiplex PCR; TCRdb holds only in-frame clones, not every one. The data hold more than 95,000 clones, with about four fifths observed a single time. Sequencing was carried out using PBMCs. Source of these receptors: a woman in her 70s in good health and CMV-seropositive.

This chain links TRBV6-5 with TRBJ2-3; TRBD1 matches at 10 bases. Germline V CDR1 and CDR2: MNHEY, SVGAGI. V lost 6 bases and J lost 3; bases outside the gene matches: 6. This CDR3 has 15 amino acids. The CDR3 region is CASSPGQGGTDTQYF. DNA of the CDR3: TGTGCCAGCAGCCCCGGACAGGGGGGGACAGATACGCAGTATTTT.

As concerns this clone: The sample has other DNA sequences that encode this CDR3 too. The chain recombines TRBV9 with TRBJ1-1, with a weak D call TRBD1 (5 bases). Trimming left V 4 bases short and J 3 bases short, with 19 bases between. Germline V CDR1 and CDR2: SGDLS, YYNGEE. The CDR3 is made up of 16 amino acids. The CDR3 nucleotides are TGTGCCAGCAGCACACGTCCTACAGGCGGGGACACTGAAGCTTTCTTT. Its protein product is CASSTRPTGGDTEAFF.

There are a few counts of this clone. The rearrangement joins TRBV28 to TRBJ2-7; 7 nucleotides align to TRBD1. J lost 3 bases, V lost 7 bases, and 12 bases had no gene match. This CDR3 region has 15 residues. The germline gives CDR1 MDHEN, CDR2 SYDVKM. The CDR3 region has the DNA TGTGCCAGCACTTCCTTAGTGACAGGGAGCTACGAGCAGTACTTC. It is translated as CASTSLVTGSYEQYF.

The chain carries TRBV2 and TRBJ1-5; 9 positions match TRBD1. The germline gives CDR1 SNHLY, CDR2 FYNNEI. CDR3 length: 15 residues. Losses at the gene ends were 7 bases for V and 3 bases for J; bases not matched to a gene: 7. This chain's CDR3 is CASKRDRANNQPQHF. The CDR3, as DNA: TGTGCCAGCAAAAGGGACAGGGCAAACAATCAGCCCCAGCATTTT. Full variable domain (missing parts from reference TRBV2 and TRBJ1-5): EPEVTQTPSHQVTQMGQEVILRCVPISNHLYFYWYRQILGQKVEFLVSFYNNEISEKSEIFDDQFSVERPDGSNFTLKIRSTKLEDSAMYFCASKRDRANNQPQHFGDGTRLSIL.

This chain links TRBV5-8 with TRBJ2-3; D is unclear. The CDR3 spans 17 residues. Trimming removed 0 bases at V and 2 bases at J, with 16 bases between. Looked up from germline, CDR1 is SGHTS and CDR2 is YDEGEE. CDR3 protein: CASSLAVVWRSTDTQYF. DNA of the CDR3: TGTGCCAGCAGCTTGGCCGTTGTCTGGAGATCCACAGATACGCAGTATTTT.

V is TRBV5-8 and J is TRBJ1-5; D unresolved. The CDR3 has 13 residues. The V end lost 1 base, the J end lost 9 bases, and 11 bases lay between the germline ends. Germline CDR1 SGHTS, CDR2 YDEGEE. The CDR3 DNA sequence: TGTGCCAGCAGCTTGCAGCTCGGGTGGCCCCAGCATTTT. Protein product: CASSLQLGWPQHF.

The chain joins TRBV10-3 to TRBJ1-5, with a tentative D call TRBD1 (6 bases). This CDR3 spans 14 amino acids. V shed 4 bases and J shed 8 bases, with 15 bases lying between them. Looked up from germline, CDR1 is ENHRY and CDR2 is SYGVKD. The CDR3 sequence is CAISVGGEGEPQHF. The CDR3 DNA is TGTGCCATCAGTGTAGGGGGAGAAGGTGAGCCCCAGCATTTT.

The CDR3 DNA is TGTGCCAGCACCGACCTCCCCCCTGTGGGAGGCAATGAGCAGTTCTTC. Translated: CASTDLPPVGGNEQFF. V usage is TRBV2 and J usage is TRBJ2-1; TRBD2 is a possible D gene (6 bases). The CDR3 covers 16 residues. Germline loops: CDR1 SNHLY, CDR2 FYNNEI. With 7 bases removed from V and 6 bases from J, the gap between germline ends came to 22 bases.

This chain joins TRBV5-1 and TRBJ2-2; 9 bases agree with TRBD1. Germline CDR1 reads SGHRS; CDR2 reads YFSETQ. V lost 3 bases, J lost 0 bases, and 6 bases stayed unmatched. CDR3 length: 17 amino acids. Written as DNA, the CDR3 is TGCGCCAGCAGCTCTCAGGGACAGGGCCCGAACACCGGGGAGCTGTTTTTT. It specifies CASSSQGQGPNTGELFF.

The rearrangement uses TRBV29-1 and TRBJ2-7, with D possibly matching TRBD2 (6 bases). Trimming pared 4 bases from V and 2 bases from J, leaving 12 bases between. The CDR3 has 13 amino acids. In germline, CDR1 is SQVTM, CDR2 ANQGSEA. CDR3 protein: CSVGSAGPYEQYF. The DNA of the CDR3 is TGCAGCGTTGGATCGGCGGGACCCTACGAGCAGTACTTC.

This chain joins TRBV21-1 and TRBJ2-7; TRBD2, as called in the table, went unchecked against the DNA. TRBV21-1 is reported as a pseudogene. CDR3 length: 18 amino acids. The CDR3: CASSKAHAPSGHSYEQYF. The CDR3 DNA sequence: TGTGCCAGCAGCAAAGCGCATGCACCTAGCGGGCATTCCTACGAGCAGTACTTC.

V is TRBV28 and J is TRBJ1-2, with 7 bases identical to TRBD1. Trimming took 5 bases from V and 3 from J; bases not matched to a gene: 6. This CDR3 is 14 amino acids long. Germline assignment: CDR1 MDHEN and CDR2 SYDVKM. Here the CDR3 reads CASSPPGQDYGYTF. CDR3 DNA sequence: TGTGCCAGCAGTCCACCTGGACAGGACTATGGCTACACCTTC.

V usage is TRBV18 and J usage is TRBJ1-1, with TRBD1 as a possible D gene (6 bases). The V end lost 3 bases, the J end lost 3 bases, and 11 bases lay between the germline ends. The length of the CDR3 is 14 residues. Per germline, CDR1 KGHSH and CDR2 LQKENI. Here the CDR3 DNA reads TGTGCCAGCTCACCTGGTCCAGGGGACACTGAAGCTTTCTTT. It specifies CASSPGPGDTEAFF.